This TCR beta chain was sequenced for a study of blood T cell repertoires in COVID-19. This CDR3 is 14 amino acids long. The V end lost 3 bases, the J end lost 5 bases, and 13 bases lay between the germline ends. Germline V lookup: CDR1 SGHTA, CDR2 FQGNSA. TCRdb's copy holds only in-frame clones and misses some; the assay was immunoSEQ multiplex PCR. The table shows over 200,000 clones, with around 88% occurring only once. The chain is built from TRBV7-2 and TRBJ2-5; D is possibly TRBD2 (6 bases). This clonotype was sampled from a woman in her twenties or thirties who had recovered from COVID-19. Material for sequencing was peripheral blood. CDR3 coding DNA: TGTGCCAGCAGCTTTCGTGGTCGGGGGGAGACCCAGTACTTC. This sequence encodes CASSFRGRGETQYF.